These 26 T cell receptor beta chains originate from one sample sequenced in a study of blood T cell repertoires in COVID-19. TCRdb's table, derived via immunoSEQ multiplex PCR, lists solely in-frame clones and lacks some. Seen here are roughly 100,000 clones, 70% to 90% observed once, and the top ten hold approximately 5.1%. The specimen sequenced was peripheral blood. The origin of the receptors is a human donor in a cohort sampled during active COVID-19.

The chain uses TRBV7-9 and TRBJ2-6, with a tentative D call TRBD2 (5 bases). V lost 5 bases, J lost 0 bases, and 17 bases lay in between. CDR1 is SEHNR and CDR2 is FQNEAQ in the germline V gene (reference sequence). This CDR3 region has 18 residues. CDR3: CASSISGVTPSGANVLTF. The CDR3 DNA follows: TGTGCCAGCAGCATATCCGGGGTAACCCCCTCTGGGGCCAACGTCCTGACTTTC.

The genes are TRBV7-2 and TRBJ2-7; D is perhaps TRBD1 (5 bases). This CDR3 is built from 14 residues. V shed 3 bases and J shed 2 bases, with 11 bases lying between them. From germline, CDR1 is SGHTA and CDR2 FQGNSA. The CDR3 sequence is CASSLGQGTYEQYF. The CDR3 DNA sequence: TGTGCCAGCAGCTTGGGGCAGGGAACCTACGAGCAGTACTTC. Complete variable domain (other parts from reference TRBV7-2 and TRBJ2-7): GAGVSQSPSNKVTEKGKDVELRCDPISGHTALYWYRQSLGQGLEFLIYFQGNSAPDKSGLPSDRFSAERTGGSVSTLTIQRTQQEDSAVYLCASSLGQGTYEQYFGPGTRLTVT.

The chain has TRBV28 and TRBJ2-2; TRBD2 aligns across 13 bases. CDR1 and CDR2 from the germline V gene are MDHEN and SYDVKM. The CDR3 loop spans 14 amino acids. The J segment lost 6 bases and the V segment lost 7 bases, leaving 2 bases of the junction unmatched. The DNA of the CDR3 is TGTGCCAGCAAGGGGACTAGCGGGGCCGGGGAGCTGTTTTTT. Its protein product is CASKGTSGAGELFF.

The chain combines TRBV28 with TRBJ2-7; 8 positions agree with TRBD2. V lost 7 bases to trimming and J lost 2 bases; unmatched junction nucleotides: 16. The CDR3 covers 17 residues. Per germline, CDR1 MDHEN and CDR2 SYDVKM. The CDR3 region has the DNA TGTGCCAGCAAGAGTTGGAGCGGGAGCCCAGGAACCTACGAGCAGTACTTC. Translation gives CASKSWSGSPGTYEQYF.

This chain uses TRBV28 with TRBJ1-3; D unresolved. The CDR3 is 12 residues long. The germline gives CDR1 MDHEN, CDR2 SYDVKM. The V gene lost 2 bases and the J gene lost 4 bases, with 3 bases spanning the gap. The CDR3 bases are TGTGCCAGCAGTTTAGAGGGAAACACCATATATTTT. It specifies CASSLEGNTIYF.

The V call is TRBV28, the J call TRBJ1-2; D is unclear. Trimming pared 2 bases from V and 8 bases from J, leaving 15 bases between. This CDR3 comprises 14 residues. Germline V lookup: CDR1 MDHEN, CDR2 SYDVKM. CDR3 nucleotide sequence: TGTGCCAGCAGTTTACTGAACAGTCCCCGGGGCTACACCTTC. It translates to CASSLLNSPRGYTF.

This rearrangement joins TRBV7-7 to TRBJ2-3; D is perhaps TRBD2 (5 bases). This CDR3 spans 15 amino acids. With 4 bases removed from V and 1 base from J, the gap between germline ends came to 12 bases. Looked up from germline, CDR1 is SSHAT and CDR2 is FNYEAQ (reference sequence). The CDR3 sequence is CASSSSSSRTDTQYF. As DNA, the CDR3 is TGTGCCAGCAGCTCCTCTTCTAGCCGCACAGATACGCAGTATTTT.

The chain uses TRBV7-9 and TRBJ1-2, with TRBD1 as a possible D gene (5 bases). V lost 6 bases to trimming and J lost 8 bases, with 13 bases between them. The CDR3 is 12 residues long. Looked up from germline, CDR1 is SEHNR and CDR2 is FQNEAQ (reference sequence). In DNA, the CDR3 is TGTGCCAGCAGGGTCGGGGGGGACGGCTACACCTTC. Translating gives CASRVGGDGYTF. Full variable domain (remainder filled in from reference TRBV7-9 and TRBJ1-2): DTGVSQNPRHKITKRGQNVTFRCDPISEHNRLYWYRQTLGQGPEFLTYFQNEAQLEKSRLLSDRFSAERPKGSFSTLEIQRTEQGDSAMYLCASRVGGDGYTFGSGTRLTVV.

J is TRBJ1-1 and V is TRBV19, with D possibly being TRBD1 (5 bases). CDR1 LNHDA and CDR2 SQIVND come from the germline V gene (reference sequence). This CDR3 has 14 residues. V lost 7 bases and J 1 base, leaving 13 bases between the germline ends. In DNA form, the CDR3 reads TGTGCCAGTATTAGCGTCGGGGGGAACACTGAAGCTTTCTTT. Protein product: CASISVGGNTEAFF.

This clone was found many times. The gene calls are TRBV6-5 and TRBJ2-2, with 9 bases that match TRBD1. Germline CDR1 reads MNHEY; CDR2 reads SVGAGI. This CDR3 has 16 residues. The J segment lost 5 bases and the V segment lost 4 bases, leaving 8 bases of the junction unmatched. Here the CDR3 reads CASSFRGTGKTGELFF. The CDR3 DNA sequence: TGTGCCAGCAGTTTTAGAGGGACAGGGAAAACCGGGGAGCTGTTTTTT.

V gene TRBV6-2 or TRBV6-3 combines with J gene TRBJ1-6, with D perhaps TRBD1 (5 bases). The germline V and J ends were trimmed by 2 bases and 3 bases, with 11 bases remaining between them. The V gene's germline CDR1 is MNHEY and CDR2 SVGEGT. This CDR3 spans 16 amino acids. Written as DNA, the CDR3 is TGTGCCAGCAGTTACGGGGATAGGGGCTATAATTCACCCCTCCACTTT. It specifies CASSYGDRGYNSPLHF.

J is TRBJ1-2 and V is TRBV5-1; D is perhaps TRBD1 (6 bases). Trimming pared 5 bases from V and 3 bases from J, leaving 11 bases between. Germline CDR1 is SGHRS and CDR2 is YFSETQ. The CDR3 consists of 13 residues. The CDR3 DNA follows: TGCGCCAGCAGTACTACAGGGTACTATGGCTACACCTTC. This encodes CASSTTGYYGYTF.

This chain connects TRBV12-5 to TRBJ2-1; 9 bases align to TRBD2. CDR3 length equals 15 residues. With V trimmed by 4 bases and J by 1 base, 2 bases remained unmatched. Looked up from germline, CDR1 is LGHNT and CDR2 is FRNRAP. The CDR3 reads CASGSSGKSYNEQFF. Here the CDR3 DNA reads TGTGCTAGTGGTTCTAGCGGGAAGTCCTACAATGAGCAGTTCTTC.

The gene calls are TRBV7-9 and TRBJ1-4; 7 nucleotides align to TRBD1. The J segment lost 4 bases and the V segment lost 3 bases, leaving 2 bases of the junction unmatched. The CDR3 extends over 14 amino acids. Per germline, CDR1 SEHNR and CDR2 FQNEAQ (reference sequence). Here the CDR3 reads CASSLGQINEKLFF. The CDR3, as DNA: TGTGCCAGCAGCTTGGGACAGATTAATGAAAAACTGTTTTTT. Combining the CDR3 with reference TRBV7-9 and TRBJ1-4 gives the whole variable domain DTGVSQNPRHKITKRGQNVTFRCDPISEHNRLYWYRQTLGQGPEFLTYFQNEAQLEKSRLLSDRFSAERPKGSFSTLEIQRTEQGDSAMYLCASSLGQINEKLFFGSGTQLSVL.

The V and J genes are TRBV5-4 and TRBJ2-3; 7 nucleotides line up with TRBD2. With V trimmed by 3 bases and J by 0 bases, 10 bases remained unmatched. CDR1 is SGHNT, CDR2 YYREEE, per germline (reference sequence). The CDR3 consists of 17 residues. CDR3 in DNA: TGTGCCAGCAGCTCGATGACTCTAGCGGCTAGCACAGATACGCAGTATTTT. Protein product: CASSSMTLAASTDTQYF.

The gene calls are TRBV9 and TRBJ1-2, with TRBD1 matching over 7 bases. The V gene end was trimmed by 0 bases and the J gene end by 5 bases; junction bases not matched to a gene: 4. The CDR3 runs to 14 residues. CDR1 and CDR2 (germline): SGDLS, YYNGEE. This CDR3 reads CASSVEGQPYGYTF. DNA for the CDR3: TGTGCCAGCAGCGTAGAGGGACAGCCTTATGGCTACACCTTC. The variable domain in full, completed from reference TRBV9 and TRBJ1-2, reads DSGVTQTPKHLITATGQRVTLRCSPRSGDLSVYWYQQSLDQGLQFLIQYYNGEERAKGNILERFSAQQFPDLHSELNLSSLELGDSALYFCASSVEGQPYGYTFGSGTRLTVV.

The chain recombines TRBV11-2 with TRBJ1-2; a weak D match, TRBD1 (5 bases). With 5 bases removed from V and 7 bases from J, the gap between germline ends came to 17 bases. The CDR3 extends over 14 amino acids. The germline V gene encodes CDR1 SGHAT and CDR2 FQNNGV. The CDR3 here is CASSAPRGRGGYTF. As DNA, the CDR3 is TGTGCCAGCAGCGCTCCAAGGGGAAGGGGTGGCTACACCTTC.

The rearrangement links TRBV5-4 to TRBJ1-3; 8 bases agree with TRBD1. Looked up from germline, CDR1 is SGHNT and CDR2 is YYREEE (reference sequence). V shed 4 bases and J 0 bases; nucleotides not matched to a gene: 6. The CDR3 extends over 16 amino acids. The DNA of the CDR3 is TGTGCCAGCAGCATAGGACAGGGCCTCTCTGGAAACACCATATATTTT. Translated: CASSIGQGLSGNTIYF. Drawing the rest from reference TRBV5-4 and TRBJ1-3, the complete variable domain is ETGVTQSPTHLIKTRGQQVTLRCSSQSGHNTVSWYQQALGQGPQFIFQYYREEENGRGNFPPRFSGLQFPNYSSELNVNALELDDSALYLCASSIGQGLSGNTIYFGEGSWLTVV.

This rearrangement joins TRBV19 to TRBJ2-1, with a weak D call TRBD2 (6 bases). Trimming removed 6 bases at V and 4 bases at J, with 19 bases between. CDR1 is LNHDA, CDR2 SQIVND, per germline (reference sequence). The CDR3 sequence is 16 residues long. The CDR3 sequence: CASSPWGERPYNEQFF. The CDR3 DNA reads TGTGCCAGTAGCCCCTGGGGGGAGCGGCCATACAATGAGCAGTTCTTC.

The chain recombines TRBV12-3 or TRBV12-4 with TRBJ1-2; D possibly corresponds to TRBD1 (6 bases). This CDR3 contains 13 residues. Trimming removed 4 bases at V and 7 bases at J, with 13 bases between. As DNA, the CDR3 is TGTGCCAGCAGTTCCCGGGACACGGGTGGCTACACCTTC. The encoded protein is CASSSRDTGGYTF.

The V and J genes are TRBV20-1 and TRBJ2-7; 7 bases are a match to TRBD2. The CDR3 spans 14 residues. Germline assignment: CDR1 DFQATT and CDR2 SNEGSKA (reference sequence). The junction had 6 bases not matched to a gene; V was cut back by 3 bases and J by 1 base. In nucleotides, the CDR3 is TGCAGTGCTAGTTCCGCGGGAGTGTCCTACGAGCAGTACTTC. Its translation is CSASSAGVSYEQYF.

CDR3 coding DNA: TGTGCCAGCAGCCGGTCCCGGGACAGGGGGCAAGGCAATCAGCCCCAGCATTTT. It translates to CASSRSRDRGQGNQPQHF. The chain links TRBV3-1 (or the pseudogene TRBV3-2) to TRBJ1-5; 12 bases match TRBD1. The CDR3 extends over 18 amino acids. J lost 2 bases, V lost 4 bases, and 9 bases had no gene match. CDR1 LGHDT and CDR2 YNNKEL come from the germline V gene (reference sequence).

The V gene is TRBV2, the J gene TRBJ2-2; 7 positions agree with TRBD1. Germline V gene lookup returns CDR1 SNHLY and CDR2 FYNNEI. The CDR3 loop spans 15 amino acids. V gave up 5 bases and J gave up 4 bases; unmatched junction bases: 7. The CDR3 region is CASSSLQGRTGELFF. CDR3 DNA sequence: TGTGCCAGCAGTTCCCTACAGGGGCGCACCGGGGAGCTGTTTTTT.

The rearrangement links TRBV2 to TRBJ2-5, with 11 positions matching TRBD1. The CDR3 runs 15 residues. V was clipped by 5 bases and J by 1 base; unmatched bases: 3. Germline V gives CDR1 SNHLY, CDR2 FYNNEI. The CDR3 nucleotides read TGTGCCAGCAGTTTGGACAGGGGGCCCCAAGAGACCCAGTACTTC. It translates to CASSLDRGPQETQYF. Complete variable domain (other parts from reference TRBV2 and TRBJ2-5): EPEVTQTPSHQVTQMGQEVILRCVPISNHLYFYWYRQILGQKVEFLVSFYNNEISEKSEIFDDQFSVERPDGSNFTLKIRSTKLEDSAMYFCASSLDRGPQETQYFGPGTRLLVL.

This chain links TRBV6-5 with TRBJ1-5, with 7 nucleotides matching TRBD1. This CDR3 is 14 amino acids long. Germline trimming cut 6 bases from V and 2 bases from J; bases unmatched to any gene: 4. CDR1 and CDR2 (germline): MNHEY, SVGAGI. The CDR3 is CASSSGQRNQPQHF. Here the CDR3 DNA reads TGTGCCAGCAGCTCGGGACAGCGCAATCAGCCCCAGCATTTT.

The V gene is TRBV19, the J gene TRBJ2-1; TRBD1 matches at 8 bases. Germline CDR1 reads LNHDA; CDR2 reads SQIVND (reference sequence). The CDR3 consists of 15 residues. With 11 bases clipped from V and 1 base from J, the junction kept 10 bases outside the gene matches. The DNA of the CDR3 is TGTGCCTCGACCAGGGGGCTGCCTTCCTACAATGAGCAGTTCTTC. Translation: CASTRGLPSYNEQFF.